Shown below are 19 T cell receptor beta chains from a single sample sequenced in a study of Ad26.COV2.S vaccination and SARS-CoV-2 variants. Described treatment: about 20 received Ad26.COV2.S at low or high dose, single or two shots; about 5 received placebo; per-sample allocation not given. Samples came from day 63 after the first vaccine or placebo injection. Repertoires were generated with immunoSEQ multiplex PCR, while TCRdb's copy carries only in-frame clones and drops some. Among more than 400,000 clones listed, about nine tenths were seen once. The specimen comprised peripheral blood, sampled in a trial of Ad26.COV2.S vaccine versus placebo. These receptors all come from a person between 18 and 60 years old who received the Ad26.COV2.S COVID-19 vaccine or a placebo.

This rearrangement joins TRBV13 to TRBJ2-1; D ambiguous. Germline loops: CDR1 PRHDT, CDR2 FYEKMQ (reference sequence). V was trimmed by 0 bases and J by 0 bases, leaving 9 bases between them. The CDR3 runs to 16 residues. The CDR3 DNA follows: TGTGCCAGCAGCTTAGGCATAGCTGTCTCCTACAATGAGCAGTTCTTC. This gives the protein CASSLGIAVSYNEQFF. The whole variable domain, filled in from reference TRBV13 and TRBJ2-1, reads AAGVIQSPRHLIKEKRETATLKCYPIPRHDTVYWYQQGPGQDPQFLISFYEKMQSDKGSIPDRFSAQQFSDYHSELNMSSLELGDSALYFCASSLGIAVSYNEQFFGPGTRLTVL.

The chain combines TRBV18 with TRBJ2-3, with D possibly TRBD2 on 6 matching bases. The germline V and J ends were trimmed by 2 bases and 0 bases, with 18 bases remaining between them. The CDR3 covers 18 residues. Germline assignment: CDR1 KGHSH and CDR2 LQKENI. This chain's CDR3 is CASSPKPFLAHSTDTQYF. The CDR3 coding sequence is TGTGCCAGCTCACCAAAGCCTTTTCTAGCGCATAGCACAGATACGCAGTATTTT. The entire variable domain, with the rest obtained from reference TRBV18 and TRBJ2-3, is as follows: NAGVMQNPRHLVRRRGQEARLRCSPMKGHSHVYWYRQLPEEGLKFMVYLQKENIIDESGMPKERFSAEFPKEGPSILRIQQVVRGDSAAYFCASSPKPFLAHSTDTQYFGPGTRLTVL.

This chain joins TRBV7-9 and TRBJ2-5; D might be TRBD2 (6 bases). Looked up from germline, CDR1 is SEHNR and CDR2 is FQNEAQ (reference sequence). The V gene lost 3 bases and the J gene lost 5 bases, with 13 bases spanning the gap. This CDR3 has 14 amino acids. The DNA for the CDR3 is TGTGCCAGCAGCTTCAAACGCGGGATGGAGACCCAGTACTTC. It yields the protein CASSFKRGMETQYF. Filled out from reference TRBV7-9 and TRBJ2-5, the complete variable domain reads DTGVSQNPRHKITKRGQNVTFRCDPISEHNRLYWYRQTLGQGPEFLTYFQNEAQLEKSRLLSDRFSAERPKGSFSTLEIQRTEQGDSAMYLCASSFKRGMETQYFGPGTRLLVL.

The V call is TRBV9, the J call TRBJ1-1, with D perhaps TRBD1 (5 bases). The CDR3 sequence is 13 residues long. CDR1 is SGDLS and CDR2 is YYNGEE in the germline V gene. The V end lost 4 bases, the J end lost 4 bases, and 11 bases lay between the germline ends. CDR3 DNA: TGTGCCAGCAGCAGAGCCGGGGGCACTGAAGCTTTCTTT. Protein: CASSRAGGTEAFF.

V usage is TRBV5-1 and J usage is TRBJ2-1; TRBD2 matches 7 bases. The CDR3 spans 15 residues. Losses at the gene ends were 7 bases for V and 6 bases for J; bases not matched to a gene: 13. Germline V gene lookup returns CDR1 SGHRS and CDR2 YFSETQ. The CDR3 region is CASSSPGTTINEQFF. The CDR3 bases are TGCGCCAGCTCGTCGCCCGGGACTACGATCAATGAGCAGTTCTTC.

The rearrangement joins TRBV2 to TRBJ2-1, with 7 bases lining up with TRBD2. J was trimmed by 5 bases and V by 7 bases; bases with no gene match: 14. Germline CDR1 is SNHLY and CDR2 is FYNNEI. There are 16 residues in the CDR3. CDR3 amino acids: CASTNQPREAHNEQFF. In nucleotides, the CDR3 is TGTGCCAGCACCAACCAACCTCGGGAGGCACACAATGAGCAGTTCTTC. The full variable domain, rest sourced from reference TRBV2 and TRBJ2-1, is EPEVTQTPSHQVTQMGQEVILRCVPISNHLYFYWYRQILGQKVEFLVSFYNNEISEKSEIFDDQFSVERPDGSNFTLKIRSTKLEDSAMYFCASTNQPREAHNEQFFGPGTRLTVL.

The V and J genes are TRBV12-3 or TRBV12-4 and TRBJ2-3; D call uncertain. Trimming removed 3 bases at V and 2 bases at J, with 3 bases between. The length of the CDR3 is 12 residues. The CDR3 coding sequence is TGTGCCAGCAGTTTCACCACAGATACGCAGTATTTT. Protein product: CASSFTTDTQYF.

CDR3 sequence: CASSIERTANTIYF. CDR3 sequence (DNA): TGTGCCAGTAGTATAGAAAGGACAGCAAACACCATATATTTT. The chain joins TRBV19 to TRBJ1-3; D may be TRBD1 (6 bases). CDR3 length: 14 residues. Per the germline V gene, CDR1 is LNHDA and CDR2 is SQIVND (reference sequence). Trimming left V 0 bases short and J 6 bases short, with 9 bases between.

The CDR3 coding sequence is TGTGCCAGCAGCTTGCCCCCGGCAGACAGCACAGATACGCAGTATTTT. Translation gives CASSLPPADSTDTQYF. V gene TRBV5-4 combines with J gene TRBJ2-3; D unresolved. The CDR3 contains 16 residues. Germline V gene lookup returns CDR1 SGHNT and CDR2 YYREEE (reference sequence). Trimming took off 1 base at V and 0 bases at J, with 12 bases between the two ends.

The genes are TRBV6-5 and TRBJ2-4; TRBD1 is a possible D gene (5 bases). The CDR3 is 13 residues long. The V and J ends lost 6 bases and 4 bases respectively, with 10 bases between them. Germline CDR1 and CDR2: MNHEY and SVGAGI. CDR3 in amino acids: CASRTYRKNIQYF. The DNA for the CDR3 is TGTGCCAGCAGGACGTACAGGAAAAACATTCAGTACTTC.

On this clone itself: The same CDR3 arises from other DNA sequences in this sample as well. V is TRBV7-9 and J is TRBJ2-3; tentative D call: TRBD1 (5 bases). This CDR3 has 15 residues. Germline CDR1 reads SEHNR; CDR2 reads FQNEAQ (reference sequence). V was cut by 5 bases and J by 1 base, with 13 bases left in between. The CDR3 spells CASSLEGRGTDTQYF. CDR3 nucleotides: TGTGCCAGCAGCCTAGAAGGCAGGGGCACAGATACGCAGTATTTT.

The rearrangement links TRBV5-4 to TRBJ2-7; possible D gene TRBD2, 6 bases. The V end lost 4 bases, the J end lost 3 bases, and 17 bases lay between the germline ends. The germline V gene has CDR1 SGHNT and CDR2 YYREEE (reference sequence). This CDR3 has 15 residues. CDR3 sequence: CASSRATEGLYEQYF. The CDR3 DNA reads TGTGCCAGCAGCAGAGCCACGGAGGGCCTCTACGAGCAGTACTTC.

In this sample, this clone turned up once. The rearrangement uses TRBV28 and TRBJ2-1; TRBD2 matches at 7 bases. V trimming: 4 bases; J trimming: 9 bases; junction bases outside the gene matches: 12. This CDR3 contains 15 residues. Looked up from germline, CDR1 is MDHEN and CDR2 is SYDVKM. The CDR3 here is CASSSPSGLRIEQFF. The CDR3 DNA is TGTGCCAGCAGTTCCCCTAGCGGACTAAGAATTGAGCAGTTCTTC.

The J gene is TRBJ1-3, the V gene TRBV6-6; D remains unclear. This CDR3 comprises 14 residues. Germline V lookup: CDR1 MNHNY, CDR2 SVGAGI (reference sequence). V lost 4 bases, J lost 6 bases, and 13 bases lay in between. CDR3 sequence reads: CASSSYARLNTIYF. The CDR3 nucleotides read TGTGCCAGCAGTTCGTACGCCAGGTTAAACACCATATATTTT.

The chain combines TRBV30 with TRBJ2-1; D possibly corresponds to TRBD1 (6 bases). V was pared by 5 bases and J by 6 bases, with 11 bases between. In germline, CDR1 is GTSNPN, CDR2 SVGIG (reference sequence). The CDR3 totals 12 residues. CDR3 DNA: TGTGCCTGGGCAAAGGACAGCAATGAGCAGTTCTTC. It yields the protein CAWAKDSNEQFF.

The rearrangement links TRBV10-3 to TRBJ2-2; D assignment may be TRBD1 or TRBD2 (5 bases each). The germline V gene has CDR1 ENHRY and CDR2 SYGVKD. CDR3 length: 15 amino acids. V lost 3 bases and J 4 bases, leaving 12 bases between the germline ends. Here the CDR3 reads CAISELGDGTGELFF. The CDR3 coding sequence is TGTGCCATCAGTGAATTGGGGGATGGCACCGGGGAGCTGTTTTTT.

For this clone: A read error may account for a junction end that differs from germline. This sequence joins TRBV7-7 and TRBJ2-1; 13 bases fit TRBD2. CDR3 length: 16 residues. Germline assignment: CDR1 SSHAT and CDR2 FNYEAQ (reference sequence). As DNA, the CDR3 is TGTGCTAGCAGCTACGGACTAGCGGGAGTAGGCAATGAGCAGTTCTTC. It yields the protein CASSYGLAGVGNEQFF.

With regard to this clone: The sample contains more than one DNA sequence encoding this CDR3. The CDR3 coding sequence is TGCGCCAGCAGCCCGGGACAGGGGGCCTACGAGCAGTACTTC. This gives the protein CASSPGQGAYEQYF. V is TRBV4-3 and J is TRBJ2-7, with 11 bases fitting TRBD1. The V gene end was trimmed by 4 bases and the J gene end by 2 bases; junction bases not matched to a gene: 1. This CDR3 has 14 residues. The germline gives CDR1 LGHNA, CDR2 YSLEER.

The count of this clone is one. The chain couples TRBV9 to TRBJ2-7; D is ambiguous. The V end lost 0 bases, the J end lost 2 bases, and 12 bases lay between the germline ends. The CDR3 has 15 residues. Germline CDR1 SGDLS, CDR2 YYNGEE. This CDR3 is CASSVGVADTYEQYF. The CDR3 nucleotides read TGTGCCAGCAGCGTAGGCGTTGCGGATACCTACGAGCAGTACTTC.